The source of this T cell receptor (beta chain) is a study of blood T cell repertoires in COVID-19. Authors' processing steps: Amplification from reference gene primers served as the basis for estimated nucleated cell counts. Sequencing was performed with immunoSEQ multiplex PCR; in TCRdb, only in-frame clones are kept and a portion is missing. The D gene and trimming were derived from the DNA, and the V and J assignments and clone size from that table. The table includes roughly 230,000 clones, 85% to 90% detected once. The J segment lost 7 bases and the V segment lost 2 bases, leaving 18 bases of the junction unmatched. The CDR3 covers 19 residues. Germline CDR1 reads SGHRS; CDR2 reads YFSETQ. While infection was still active, Seattle patients were enrolled and then followed longitudinally.

The chain links TRBV5-1 to TRBJ2-7; TRBD2 aligns across 13 bases. The receptor comes from a woman aged 55-69 years with COVID-19, enrolled during active disease. The sample comprised peripheral blood. CDR3: CASSFAPGLAGTLNGEQYF. Here the CDR3 DNA reads TGCGCCAGCAGCTTTGCCCCGGGACTAGCGGGGACACTCAACGGAGAGCAGTACTTC.